This T cell receptor beta chain emerged from a study of shared clonotypes between healthy human individuals. General observations from the study: What naive subsets generally showed was a larger estimated richness than memory subsets showed. Measured sharing among donors was expected to vary with sequencing depth.

Donors were healthy HIV-negative adults without recently reported acute infections or vaccinations. Measured with immunoSEQ multiplex PCR; TCRdb has only the in-frame clones, and not every one. The data show 2 million to 2.5 million clones, roughly 93% seen once. V was pared by 2 bases and J by 0 bases, with 11 bases between. The CDR3 covers 15 residues. The germline V gene encodes CDR1 SGHAT and CDR2 FQNNGV. As for this clone: As yet, its antigen is unknown.

This TCR was sampled from a man aged 18 to 35 in good health. Some clones in this sample may be carry-over from other donors' samples. This chain joins TRBV11-2 and TRBJ2-7; D possibly corresponds to TRBD2 (6 bases). Sequenced: naive CD4+ T cells from PBMCs. Subset given: CD45RA+ positively selected. CDR3 bases: TGTGCCAGCAGCTTATTAGCGGCCGACTCCTACGAGCAGTACTTC. Its translation is CASSLLAADSYEQYF.